This T cell receptor beta chain stems from a study of cytomegalovirus exposure and HLA in healthy donors. Both 60 Vbeta primers and 13 Jbeta primers went into the PCR. Assay: immunoSEQ multiplex PCR; the TCRdb copy retains only in-frame clones and omits some. Listed are some 110,000 clones; 6.8% falls within the top ten. Remarks on this clone: Antigen unknown.

Germline loops: CDR1 LNHDA, CDR2 SQIVND (reference sequence). CDR3 length equals 18 residues. Trimming removed 0 bases from V and 6 bases from J; junction bases left unmatched: 10. General observations from the study: For most TCR beta V segments, an earlier analysis put the productive rate at about 87% or about 30% of the time. In a later analysis, DRB1 alleles had the most associated TCRs; HLA-C alleles the fewest. Later analysis demonstrated an association between a missense DCLRE1C variant and TCR beta V- and J-gene trimming. Reports state that TCR beta sequences accurately predicted most subjects' HLA-A and HLA-B alleles.

Material: PBMCs. The J gene is TRBJ2-2, the V gene TRBV19; 10 bases align to TRBD2. This TCR came from a man aged 35 to 55 in good health and CMV-seropositive. CDR3 nucleotide sequence: TGTGCCAGTAGTATAGATCGGAGTAGGGGACTAGCGTCCGGGGAGCTGTTTTTT. Its translation is CASSIDRSRGLASGELFF. Full variable domain (rest looked up from reference TRBV19 and TRBJ2-2): DGGITQSPKYLFRKEGQNVTLSCEQNLNHDAMYWYRQDPGQGLRLIYYSQIVNDFQKGDIAEGYSVSREKKESFPLTVTSAQKNPTAFYLCASSIDRSRGLASGELFFGEGSRLTVL.